The 14 T cell receptor beta chains listed next were all sequenced from one sample in a study of CD8 T cells in ankylosing spondylitis. TCRdb itself ran the 5' RACE reads through MiXCR, one entry per CDR3 protein. The table has roughly 190,000 distinct CDR3 sequences, 9.5% to 15% seen once. Sequencing was performed on blood, either unsorted or a sorted T cell fraction (not recorded which). The receptors stem from a male donor with ankylosing spondylitis or in good health (not recorded which).

There are many counts of this clonotype. The rearrangement links TRBV7-7 to TRBJ2-7; TRBD1 matches 7 bases. Germline CDR1 SSHAT, CDR2 FNYEAQ (reference sequence). V gave up 0 bases and J gave up 6 bases; unmatched junction bases: 2. CDR3 length: 13 amino acids. The CDR3 region has the DNA TGTGCCAGCAGCTTAGCGGCAGGGGGCGAGCAGTACTTC. Protein: CASSLAAGGEQYF.

The chain uses TRBV30 and TRBJ1-1, with D maybe TRBD1 (6 bases). The CDR3 extends over 15 amino acids. V was shortened by 0 bases and J by 3 bases, with 14 bases between the two germline ends. CDR1 is GTSNPN and CDR2 is SVGIG in the germline V gene (reference sequence). The DNA of the CDR3 is TGTGCCTGGAGTGTTAGGGGACACCGAGACACTGAAGCTTTCTTT. It is translated as CAWSVRGHRDTEAFF. Based on the CDR3 plus reference TRBV30 and TRBJ1-1, the full variable domain is SQTIHQWPATLVQPVGSPLSLECTVEGTSNPNLYWYRQAAGRGLQLLFYSVGIGQISSEVPQNLSASRPQDRQFILSSKKLLLSDSGFYLCAWSVRGHRDTEAFFGQGTRLTVV.

The chain links TRBV6-5 to TRBJ1-2; no clear D gene. CDR1 is MNHEY, CDR2 SVGAGI, per germline. Trimming cost V 0 bases and J 2 bases, with 13 bases left between them. This CDR3 spans 16 amino acids. The CDR3 sequence: CASSYSQTGLNYGYTF. In DNA, the CDR3 is TGTGCCAGCAGTTACTCCCAAACGGGCTTAAACTATGGCTACACCTTC.

V and J are TRBV11-2 and TRBJ2-5; tentatively, D is TRBD2 (5 bases). CDR1 is SGHAT and CDR2 is FQNNGV in the germline V gene. With 4 bases removed from V and 5 bases from J, the gap between germline ends came to 11 bases. This CDR3 is built from 13 residues. The CDR3 reads CASSWTGEETQYF. The CDR3, as DNA: TGTGCCAGCAGCTGGACTGGCGAGGAGACCCAGTACTTC.

This clonotype was recorded a few times. The chain carries TRBV4-1 and TRBJ2-7, with 9 bases aligning to TRBD1. After removal of 3 bases from V and 4 bases from J, the junction contained 13 bases not matched to a gene. This CDR3 comprises 17 residues. Germline V gene sequence: CDR1 MGHRA, CDR2 YSYEKL. The CDR3 DNA sequence: TGCGCCAGCAGCCATCCTAAGGAAGGGACAGGGAGATACGAGCAGTACTTC. This translates into CASSHPKEGTGRYEQYF.

The genes are TRBV15 and TRBJ2-5; TRBD2 is a possible D gene (7 bases). This CDR3 has 15 amino acids. V was pared by 0 bases and J by 0 bases, with 8 bases between. Looked up from germline, CDR1 is LNHNV and CDR2 is YYDKDF (reference sequence). CDR3: CATSREGGDQETQYF. In DNA form, the CDR3 reads TGTGCCACCAGCAGAGAAGGGGGGGACCAAGAGACCCAGTACTTC.

This clonotype occurred a few times. CDR3 nucleotides: TGTGCCAGCAGTTTACTAGCGGGATGGGATGAGCAGTTCTTC. Its translation: CASSLLAGWDEQFF. The chain joins TRBV27 to TRBJ2-1; 9 positions agree with TRBD2. The V gene end was trimmed by 2 bases and the J gene end by 8 bases; junction bases not matched to a gene: 4. Germline lookup yields CDR1 MNHEY and CDR2 SMNVEV (reference sequence). This CDR3 is 14 amino acids long.

The genes are TRBV20-1 and TRBJ2-1; TRBD2 aligns across 10 bases. Germline CDR1 is DFQATT and CDR2 is SNEGSKA (reference sequence). The CDR3 is 12 amino acids. Trimming at V came to 7 bases and at J to 9 bases, leaving 6 bases not matched to a gene. The CDR3 is CSVPAGGGEQFF. The CDR3 DNA reads as TGCAGTGTTCCAGCGGGAGGGGGTGAGCAGTTCTTC.

The chain uses TRBV6-1 and TRBJ1-1; 7 nucleotides line up with TRBD1. The ends lost 6 bases at V and 6 bases at J; junction bases unmatched: 4. The CDR3 covers 12 residues. CDR1 and CDR2 from the germline V gene are MNHNS and SASEGT. The CDR3 DNA reads TGTGCCAGCAGGGGCACAGGGGCTGAAGCTTTCTTT. Amino acids: CASRGTGAEAFF.

The V and J genes are TRBV5-6 and TRBJ2-1; 12 nucleotides align to TRBD2. The CDR3 has 12 residues. Germline V lookup: CDR1 SGHDT, CDR2 YYEEEE. J gave up 10 bases and V 4 bases, and 0 bases lay outside the gene matches. In DNA form, the CDR3 reads TGTGCCAGCAGCGGACTAGCGGGGGAGCAGTTCTTC. Protein sequence: CASSGLAGEQFF.

The rearrangement uses TRBV2 and TRBJ2-7, with D possibly being TRBD1 (6 bases). The CDR3 runs to 15 residues. CDR1 and CDR2 (germline): SNHLY, FYNNEI. V gave up 11 bases and J gave up 1 base, with 21 bases separating them. CDR3 region: CASAGPDRMSYEQYF. The CDR3 nucleotides read TGTGCCTCAGCAGGACCTGACAGGATGTCCTACGAGCAGTACTTC.

This clonotype was counted at least ten times. This chain links TRBV12-3 or TRBV12-4 with TRBJ2-3; 10 bases match TRBD1. This CDR3 contains 17 residues. V shed 7 bases and J 2 bases; nucleotides not matched to a gene: 12. The CDR3 sequence: CASTLIPGTGDTDTQYF. The CDR3 DNA reads TGTGCCAGCACCTTGATTCCCGGGACAGGGGACACAGATACGCAGTATTTT.

This clonotype showed up just a few times. The chain combines TRBV15 with TRBJ2-7, with D possibly called TRBD1 or TRBD2 (7 bases each). V lost 8 bases, J lost 6 bases, and 20 bases lay in between. The V gene's germline CDR1 is LNHNV and CDR2 YYDKDF (reference sequence). The CDR3 covers 14 residues. The DNA for the CDR3 is TGTGCCACCGAACGGGACAGAAGGGAGGGCGAGCAGTACTTC. As protein: CATERDRREGEQYF.

This clonotype was counted between two and nine times. This sequence joins TRBV10-3 and TRBJ2-5; no clear D gene. The CDR3 covers 13 residues. The germline V gene has CDR1 ENHRY and CDR2 SYGVKD. Trimming removed 3 bases at V and 5 bases at J, with 10 bases between. CDR3 region: CAISEEVSETQYF. CDR3 sequence (DNA): TGTGCCATCAGTGAAGAAGTGAGCGAGACCCAGTACTTC.